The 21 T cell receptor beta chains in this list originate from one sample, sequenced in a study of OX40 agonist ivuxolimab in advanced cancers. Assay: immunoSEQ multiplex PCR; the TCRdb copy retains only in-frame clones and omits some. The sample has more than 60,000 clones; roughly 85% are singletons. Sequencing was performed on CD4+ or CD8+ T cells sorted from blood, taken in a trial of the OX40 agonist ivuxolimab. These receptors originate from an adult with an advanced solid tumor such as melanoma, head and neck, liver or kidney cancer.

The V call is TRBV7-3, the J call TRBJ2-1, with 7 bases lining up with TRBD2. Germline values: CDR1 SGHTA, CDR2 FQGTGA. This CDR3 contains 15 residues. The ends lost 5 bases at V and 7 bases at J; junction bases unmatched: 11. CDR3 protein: CASSPQTSRGNEQFF. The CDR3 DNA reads TGTGCCAGCAGCCCCCAGACTAGCCGGGGGAATGAGCAGTTCTTC.

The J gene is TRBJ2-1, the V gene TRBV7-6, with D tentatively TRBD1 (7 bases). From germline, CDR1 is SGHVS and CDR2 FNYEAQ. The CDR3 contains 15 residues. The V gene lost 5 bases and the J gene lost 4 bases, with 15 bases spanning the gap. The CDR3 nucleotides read TGTGCCAGCAGCCGAACCGGGGGACAGTACAATGAGCAGTTCTTC. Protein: CASSRTGGQYNEQFF.

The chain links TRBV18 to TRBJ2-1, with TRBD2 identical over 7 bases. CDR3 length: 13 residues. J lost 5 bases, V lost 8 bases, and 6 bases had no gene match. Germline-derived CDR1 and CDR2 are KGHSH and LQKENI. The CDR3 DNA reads TGTGCCAGCGGGAGCGGGAACGACAATGAGCAGTTCTTC. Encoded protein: CASGSGNDNEQFF. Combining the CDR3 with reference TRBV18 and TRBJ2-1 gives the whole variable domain NAGVMQNPRHLVRRRGQEARLRCSPMKGHSHVYWYRQLPEEGLKFMVYLQKENIIDESGMPKERFSAEFPKEGPSILRIQQVVRGDSAAYFCASGSGNDNEQFFGPGTRLTVL.

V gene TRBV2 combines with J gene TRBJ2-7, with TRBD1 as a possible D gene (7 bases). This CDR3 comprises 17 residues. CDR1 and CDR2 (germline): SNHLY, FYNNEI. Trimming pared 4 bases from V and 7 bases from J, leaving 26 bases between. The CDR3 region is CASSATRQGLTSGEQYF. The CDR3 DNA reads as TGTGCCAGCAGTGCAACCCGACAGGGACTGACATCGGGGGAGCAGTACTTC.

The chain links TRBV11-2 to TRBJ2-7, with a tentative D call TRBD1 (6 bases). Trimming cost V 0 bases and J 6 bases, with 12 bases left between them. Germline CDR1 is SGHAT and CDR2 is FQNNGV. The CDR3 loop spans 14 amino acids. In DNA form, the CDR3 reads TGTGCCAGCAGCTTAGAAGGGACATATATCGAGCAGTACTTC. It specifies CASSLEGTYIEQYF.

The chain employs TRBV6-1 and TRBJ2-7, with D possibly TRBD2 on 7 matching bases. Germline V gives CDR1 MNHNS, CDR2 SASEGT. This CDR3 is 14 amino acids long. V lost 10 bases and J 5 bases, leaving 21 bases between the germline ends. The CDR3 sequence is CAILPGEGLNEQYF. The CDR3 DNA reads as TGTGCCATTCTCCCAGGGGAGGGCCTCAACGAGCAGTACTTC.

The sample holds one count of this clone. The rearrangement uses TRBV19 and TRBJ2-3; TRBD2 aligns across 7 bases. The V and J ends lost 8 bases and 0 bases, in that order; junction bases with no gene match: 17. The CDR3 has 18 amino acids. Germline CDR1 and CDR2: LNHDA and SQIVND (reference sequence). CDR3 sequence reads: CASGGLASGAPSTDTQYF. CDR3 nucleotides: TGTGCCAGTGGAGGGTTGGCTAGCGGAGCTCCTAGCACAGATACGCAGTATTTT.

CDR3 loop: CASSSDIGVSQYF. The CDR3 region has the DNA TGTGCCAGCAGCTCGGACATCGGGGTCTCGCAGTATTTT. The chain couples TRBV5-6 to TRBJ2-3; D tentatively reads TRBD1 or TRBD2 (5 bases each). The CDR3 covers 13 residues. Germline V gene data show CDR1 as SGHDT and CDR2 as YYEEEE. V lost 3 bases, J lost 10 bases, and 15 bases lay in between.

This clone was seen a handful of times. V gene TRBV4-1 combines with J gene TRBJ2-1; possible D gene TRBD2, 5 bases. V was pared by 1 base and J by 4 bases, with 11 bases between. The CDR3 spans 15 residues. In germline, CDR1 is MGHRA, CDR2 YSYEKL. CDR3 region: CASSQGAADYNEQFF. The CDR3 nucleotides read TGCGCCAGCAGCCAAGGAGCGGCCGATTACAATGAGCAGTTCTTC.

Here the CDR3 reads CASSPRLGSGANVLTF. In DNA form, the CDR3 reads TGTGCCAGCAGCCCCCGCCTCGGCTCTGGGGCCAACGTCCTGACTTTC. The chain employs TRBV2 and TRBJ2-6; no definite D call. Trimming removed 6 bases from V and 0 bases from J, with 12 bases in between. Per the germline V gene, CDR1 is SNHLY and CDR2 is FYNNEI. CDR3 length equals 16 residues.

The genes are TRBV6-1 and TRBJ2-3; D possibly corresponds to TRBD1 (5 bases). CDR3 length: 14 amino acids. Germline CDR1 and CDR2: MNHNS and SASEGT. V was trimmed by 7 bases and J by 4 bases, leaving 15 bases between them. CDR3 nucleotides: TGTGCCAGCAAATACTCCACAGGCGCAGATACGCAGTATTTT. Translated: CASKYSTGADTQYF.

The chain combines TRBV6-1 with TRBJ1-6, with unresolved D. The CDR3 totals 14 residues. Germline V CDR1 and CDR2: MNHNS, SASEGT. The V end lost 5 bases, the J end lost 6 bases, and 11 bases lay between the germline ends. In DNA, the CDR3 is TGTGCCAGCAGTACGGGCGGTTCTAATTCACCCCTCCACTTT. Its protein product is CASSTGGSNSPLHF.

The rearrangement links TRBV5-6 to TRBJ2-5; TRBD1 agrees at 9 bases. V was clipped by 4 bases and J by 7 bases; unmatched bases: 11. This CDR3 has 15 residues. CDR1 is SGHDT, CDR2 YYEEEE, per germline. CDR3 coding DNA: TGTGCCAGCAGCCCTGGGACAGGGCTATCAGGGACCCAGTACTTC. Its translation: CASSPGTGLSGTQYF.

CDR3 residues: CASSLAGDEKLFF. Written as DNA, the CDR3 is TGTGCCAGCAGCTTGGCGGGGGATGAAAAACTGTTTTTT. This sequence joins TRBV5-4 and TRBJ1-4, with D possibly matching TRBD1 (5 bases). Trimming removed 0 bases from V and 6 bases from J, with 6 bases in between. This CDR3 spans 13 amino acids. CDR1 is SGHNT and CDR2 is YYREEE in the germline V gene (reference sequence).

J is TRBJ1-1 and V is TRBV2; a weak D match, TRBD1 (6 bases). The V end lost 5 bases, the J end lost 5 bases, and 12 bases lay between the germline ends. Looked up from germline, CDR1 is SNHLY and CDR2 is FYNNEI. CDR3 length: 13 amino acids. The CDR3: CASSTGMGTEAFF. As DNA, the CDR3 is TGTGCCAGCAGTACAGGGATGGGAACTGAAGCTTTCTTT.

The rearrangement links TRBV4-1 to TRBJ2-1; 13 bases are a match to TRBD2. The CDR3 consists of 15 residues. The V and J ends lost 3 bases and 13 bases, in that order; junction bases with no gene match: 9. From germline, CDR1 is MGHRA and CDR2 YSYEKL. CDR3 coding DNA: TGCGCCAGCAGCCAGAGGACTAGCGGGAGCCTTAATCAGTTCTTC. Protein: CASSQRTSGSLNQFF.

CDR3 sequence (DNA): TGTGCCAGCAGCGTAGGCGACTTCCCCAATTCACCCCTCCACTTT. This translates into CASSVGDFPNSPLHF. The rearrangement joins TRBV9 to TRBJ1-6; no clear D. The CDR3 runs 15 residues. CDR1 and CDR2 (germline): SGDLS, YYNGEE. With 0 bases removed from V and 7 bases from J, the gap between germline ends came to 11 bases.

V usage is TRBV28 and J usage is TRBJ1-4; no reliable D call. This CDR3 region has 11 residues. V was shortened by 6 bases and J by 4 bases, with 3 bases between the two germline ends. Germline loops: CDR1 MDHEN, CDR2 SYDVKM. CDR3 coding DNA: TGTGCCAGCAGGGATAATGAAAAACTGTTTTTT. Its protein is CASRDNEKLFF.

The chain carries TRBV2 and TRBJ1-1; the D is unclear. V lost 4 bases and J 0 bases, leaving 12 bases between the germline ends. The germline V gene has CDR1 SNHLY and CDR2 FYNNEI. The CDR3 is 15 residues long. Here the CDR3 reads CASSGETRMNTEAFF. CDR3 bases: TGTGCCAGCAGTGGAGAGACACGTATGAACACTGAAGCTTTCTTT.

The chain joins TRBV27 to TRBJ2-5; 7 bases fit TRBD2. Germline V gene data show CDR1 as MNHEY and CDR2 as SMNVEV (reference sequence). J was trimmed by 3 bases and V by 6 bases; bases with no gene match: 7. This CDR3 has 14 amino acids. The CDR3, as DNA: TGTGCCAGCAGGGTTCCGGGGGGAGAAGAGACCCAGTACTTC. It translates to CASRVPGGEETQYF.

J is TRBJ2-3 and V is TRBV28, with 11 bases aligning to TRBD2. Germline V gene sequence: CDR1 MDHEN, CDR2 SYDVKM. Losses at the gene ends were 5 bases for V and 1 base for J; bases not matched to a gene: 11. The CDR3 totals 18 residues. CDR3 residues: CASSDTSGGEGGTDTQYF. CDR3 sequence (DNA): TGTGCCAGCAGTGATACTAGCGGGGGCGAGGGAGGCACAGATACGCAGTATTTT.